This T cell receptor beta chain was identified in a study of T cell changes during pregnancy in multiple sclerosis. Using immunoSEQ multiplex PCR, the repertoire was profiled, and TCRdb retains in-frame clones only, with some absent. The sample holds more than 75,000 clones, just under 95% seen once. The receptor comes from a female donor with multiple sclerosis, enrolled in a pregnancy study. Material: peripheral blood, obtained in the first trimester of pregnancy.

CDR3 sequence reads: CASSSYTGTAGPYEQYF. CDR3 bases: TGTGCCAGCAGTTCCTACACTGGGACAGCCGGACCCTACGAGCAGTACTTC. This sequence joins TRBV27 and TRBJ2-7, with 7 bases fitting TRBD1. V was clipped by 4 bases and J by 2 bases; unmatched bases: 14. The CDR3 is 17 residues long. CDR1 is MNHEY, CDR2 SMNVEV, per germline (reference sequence).